This TCR beta chain was profiled in a study of blood T cells in healthy people across ages. Points from the study as a whole: Strong correlation linked observed beta diversity and percent naive T cells. Versus aged donors, long-lived donors had higher diversity and more naive CD4+ cells.

Note on this clonotype: Its antigen is still unknown.

A second PCR, run for roughly 7 to 11 cycles, used a sample-barcoded 5' primer plus a J-beta primer mix. Via MiXCR, TCRdb re-called the 5' RACE reads, giving one row per CDR3 protein. The table has 660,000 or so distinct CDR3 sequences, roughly three fifths seen once. Extraction of total RNA produced a minimum of 5 micrograms from each sample. The sequenced sample was blood. The sequence derives from a man in his 60s in good health.

The CDR3 is CSARPLRPEGDEQYF. DNA of the CDR3: TGCAGTGCTAGGCCCCTCCGGCCGGAGGGTGACGAGCAGTACTTC. The genes are TRBV20-1 and TRBJ2-7; possible D gene TRBD2, 6 bases. From germline, CDR1 is DFQATT and CDR2 SNEGSKA (reference sequence). The CDR3 is 15 residues long. Between the trimmed V and J ends, which lost 3 bases and 5 bases, there was a span of 20 bases.